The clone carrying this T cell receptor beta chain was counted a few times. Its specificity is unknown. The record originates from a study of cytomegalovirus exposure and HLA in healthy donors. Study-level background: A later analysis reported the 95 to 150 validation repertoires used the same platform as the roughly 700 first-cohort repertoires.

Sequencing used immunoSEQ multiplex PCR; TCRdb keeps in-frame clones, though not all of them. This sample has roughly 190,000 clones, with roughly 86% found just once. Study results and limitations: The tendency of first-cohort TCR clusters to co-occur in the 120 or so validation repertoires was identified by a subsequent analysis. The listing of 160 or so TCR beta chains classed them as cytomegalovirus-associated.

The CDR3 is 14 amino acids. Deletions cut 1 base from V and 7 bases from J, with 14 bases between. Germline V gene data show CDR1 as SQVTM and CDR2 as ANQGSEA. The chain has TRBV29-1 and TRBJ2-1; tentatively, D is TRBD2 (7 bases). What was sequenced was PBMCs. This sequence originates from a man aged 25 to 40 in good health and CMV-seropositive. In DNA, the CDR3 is TGCAGCGTTGAAGTTGGAGGGGGAGGGAATGAGCAGTTCTTC. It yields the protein CSVEVGGGGNEQFF.